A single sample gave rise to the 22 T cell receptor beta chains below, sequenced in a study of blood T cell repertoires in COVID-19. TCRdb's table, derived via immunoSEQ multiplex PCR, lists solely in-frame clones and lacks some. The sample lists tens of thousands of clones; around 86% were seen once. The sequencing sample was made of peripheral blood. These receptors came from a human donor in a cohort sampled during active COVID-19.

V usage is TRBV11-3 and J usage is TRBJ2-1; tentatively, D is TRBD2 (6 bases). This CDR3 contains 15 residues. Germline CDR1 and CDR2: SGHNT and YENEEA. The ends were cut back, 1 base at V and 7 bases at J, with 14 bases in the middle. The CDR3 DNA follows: TGTGCCAGCAGCTTAGGGAAGCGGGCACTTAATGAGCAGTTCTTC. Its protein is CASSLGKRALNEQFF.

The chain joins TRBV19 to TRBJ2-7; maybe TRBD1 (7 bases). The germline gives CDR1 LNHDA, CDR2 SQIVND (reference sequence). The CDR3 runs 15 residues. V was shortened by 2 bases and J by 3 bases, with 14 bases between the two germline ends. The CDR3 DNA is TGTGCCAGTAGTATACAACCAGGGGGGAACTACGAGCAGTACTTC. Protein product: CASSIQPGGNYEQYF.

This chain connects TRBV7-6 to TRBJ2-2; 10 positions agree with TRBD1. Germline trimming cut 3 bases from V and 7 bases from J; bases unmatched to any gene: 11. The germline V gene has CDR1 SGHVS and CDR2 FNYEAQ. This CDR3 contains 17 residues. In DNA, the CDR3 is TGTGCCAGCAGCTTGAGAAGGACAGGGGGACACGGCGGGGAGCTGTTTTTT. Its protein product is CASSLRRTGGHGGELFF.

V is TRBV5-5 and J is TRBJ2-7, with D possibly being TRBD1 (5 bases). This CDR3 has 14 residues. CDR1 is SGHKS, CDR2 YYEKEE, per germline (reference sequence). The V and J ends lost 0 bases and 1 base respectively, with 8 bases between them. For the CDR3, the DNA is TGTGCCAGCAGCTTGGTGTCAGGGTCCTACGAGCAGTACTTC. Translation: CASSLVSGSYEQYF.

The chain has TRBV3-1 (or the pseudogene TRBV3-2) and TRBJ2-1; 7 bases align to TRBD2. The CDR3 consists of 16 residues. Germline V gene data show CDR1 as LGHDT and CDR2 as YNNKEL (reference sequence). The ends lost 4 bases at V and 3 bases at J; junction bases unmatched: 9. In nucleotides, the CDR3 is TGTGCCAGCAGCCCCCTCGGCGGGAGAAACTACAATGAGCAGTTCTTC. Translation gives CASSPLGGRNYNEQFF.

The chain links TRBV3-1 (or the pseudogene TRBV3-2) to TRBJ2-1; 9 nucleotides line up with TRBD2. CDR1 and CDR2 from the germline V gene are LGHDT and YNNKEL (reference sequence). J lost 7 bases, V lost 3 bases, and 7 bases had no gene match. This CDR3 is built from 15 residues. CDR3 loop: CASSQEIAGENEQFF. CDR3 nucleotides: TGTGCCAGCAGCCAGGAAATAGCGGGAGAAAATGAGCAGTTCTTC.

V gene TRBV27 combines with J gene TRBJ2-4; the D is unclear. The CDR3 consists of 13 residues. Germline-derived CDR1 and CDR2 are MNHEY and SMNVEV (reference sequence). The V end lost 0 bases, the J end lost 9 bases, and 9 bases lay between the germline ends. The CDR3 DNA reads TGTGCCAGCAGTTTATCGGTGACAAGCATTCAGTACTTC. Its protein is CASSLSVTSIQYF.

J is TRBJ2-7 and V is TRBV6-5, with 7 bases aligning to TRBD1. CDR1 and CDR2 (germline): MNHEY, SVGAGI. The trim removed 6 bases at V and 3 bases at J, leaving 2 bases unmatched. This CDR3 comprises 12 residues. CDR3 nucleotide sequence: TGTGCCAGCAGGGGACAGCACTACGAGCAGTACTTC. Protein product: CASRGQHYEQYF.

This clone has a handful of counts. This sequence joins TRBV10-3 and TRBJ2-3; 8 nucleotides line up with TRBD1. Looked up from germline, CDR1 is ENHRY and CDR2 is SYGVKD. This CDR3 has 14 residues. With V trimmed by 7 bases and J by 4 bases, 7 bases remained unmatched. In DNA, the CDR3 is TGTGCCATCAAGTCCGGACAGGGCCCAGATACGCAGTATTTT. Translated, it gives CAIKSGQGPDTQYF.

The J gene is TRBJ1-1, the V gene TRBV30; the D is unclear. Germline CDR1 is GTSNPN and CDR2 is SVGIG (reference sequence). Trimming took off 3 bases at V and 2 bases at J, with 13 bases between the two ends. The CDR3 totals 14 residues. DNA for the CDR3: TGTGCCTGGAGCGCCCTGAGTCCTAACACTGAAGCTTTCTTT. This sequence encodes CAWSALSPNTEAFF.

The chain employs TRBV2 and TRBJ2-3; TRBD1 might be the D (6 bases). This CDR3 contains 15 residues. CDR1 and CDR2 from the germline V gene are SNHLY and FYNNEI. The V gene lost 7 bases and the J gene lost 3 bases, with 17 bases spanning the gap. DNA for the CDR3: TGTGCCAGCACCGCCTTGGGGGCAGGAACAGATACGCAGTATTTT. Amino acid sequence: CASTALGAGTDTQYF. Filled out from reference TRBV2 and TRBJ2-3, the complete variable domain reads EPEVTQTPSHQVTQMGQEVILRCVPISNHLYFYWYRQILGQKVEFLVSFYNNEISEKSEIFDDQFSVERPDGSNFTLKIRSTKLEDSAMYFCASTALGAGTDTQYFGPGTRLTVL.

The CDR3 reads CASSSGLDSYEQYF. Written as DNA, the CDR3 is TGTGCCAGCAGCTCGGGACTAGACTCCTACGAGCAGTACTTC. This chain links TRBV7-2 with TRBJ2-7, with 8 nucleotides matching TRBD2. The V gene end was trimmed by 4 bases and the J gene end by 0 bases; junction bases not matched to a gene: 2. The CDR3 length is 14 residues. Looked up from germline, CDR1 is SGHTA and CDR2 is FQGNSA.

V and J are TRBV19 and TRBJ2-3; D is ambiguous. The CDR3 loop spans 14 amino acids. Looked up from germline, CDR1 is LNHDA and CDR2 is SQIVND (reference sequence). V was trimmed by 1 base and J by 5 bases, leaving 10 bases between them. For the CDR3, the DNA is TGTGCCAGTAGTATAGTTGGGCCCGGAGATACGCAGTATTTT. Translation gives CASSIVGPGDTQYF.

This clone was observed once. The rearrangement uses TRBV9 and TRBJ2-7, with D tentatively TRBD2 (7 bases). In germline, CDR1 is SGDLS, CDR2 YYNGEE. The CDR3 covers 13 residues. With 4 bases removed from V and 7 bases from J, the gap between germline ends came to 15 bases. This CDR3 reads CASSTGGQGEQYF. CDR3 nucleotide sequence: TGTGCCAGCAGCACCGGGGGGCAGGGAGAGCAGTACTTC.

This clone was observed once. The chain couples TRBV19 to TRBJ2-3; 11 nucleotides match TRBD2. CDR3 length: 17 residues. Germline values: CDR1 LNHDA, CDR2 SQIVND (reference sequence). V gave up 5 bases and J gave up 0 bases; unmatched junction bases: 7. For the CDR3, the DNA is TGTGCCAGTAGTCCGAGGGGACTAGCGGACAGCACAGATACGCAGTATTTT. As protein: CASSPRGLADSTDTQYF. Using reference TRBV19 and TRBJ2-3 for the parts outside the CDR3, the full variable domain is DGGITQSPKYLFRKEGQNVTLSCEQNLNHDAMYWYRQDPGQGLRLIYYSQIVNDFQKGDIAEGYSVSREKKESFPLTVTSAQKNPTAFYLCASSPRGLADSTDTQYFGPGTRLTVL.

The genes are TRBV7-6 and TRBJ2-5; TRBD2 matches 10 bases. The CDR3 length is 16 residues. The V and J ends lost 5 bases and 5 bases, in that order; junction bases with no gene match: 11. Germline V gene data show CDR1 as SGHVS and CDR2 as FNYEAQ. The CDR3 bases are TGTGCCAGCAGCGGGGATTTAGCGGGGGGCCGGGAGACCCAGTACTTC. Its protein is CASSGDLAGGRETQYF.

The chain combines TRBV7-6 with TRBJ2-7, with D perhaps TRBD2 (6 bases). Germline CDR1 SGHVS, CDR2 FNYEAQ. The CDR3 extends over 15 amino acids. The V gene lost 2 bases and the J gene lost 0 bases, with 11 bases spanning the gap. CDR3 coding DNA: TGTGCCAGCAGCTTAAGGGCGGGGTCCTCCTACGAGCAGTACTTC. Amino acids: CASSLRAGSSYEQYF.

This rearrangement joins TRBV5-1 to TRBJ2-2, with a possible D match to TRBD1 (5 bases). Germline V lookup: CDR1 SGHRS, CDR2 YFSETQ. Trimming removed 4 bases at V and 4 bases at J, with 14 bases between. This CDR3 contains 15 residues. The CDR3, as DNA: TGCGCCAGCAGCCGGAGTCAGGGAAGCACCGGGGAGCTGTTTTTT. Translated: CASSRSQGSTGELFF.

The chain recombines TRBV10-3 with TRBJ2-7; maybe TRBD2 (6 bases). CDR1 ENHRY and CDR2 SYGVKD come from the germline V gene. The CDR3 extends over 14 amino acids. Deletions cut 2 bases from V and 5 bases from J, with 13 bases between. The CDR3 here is CAISEPAGKHEQYF. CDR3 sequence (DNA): TGTGCCATCAGTGAGCCGGCGGGAAAACACGAGCAGTACTTC.

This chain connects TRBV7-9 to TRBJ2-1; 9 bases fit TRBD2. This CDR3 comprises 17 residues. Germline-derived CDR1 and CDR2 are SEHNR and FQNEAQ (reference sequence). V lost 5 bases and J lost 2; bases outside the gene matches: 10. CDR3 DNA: TGTGCCAGCAGCCAGGGGAGGCGGGAGGGCCCCTACAATGAGCAGTTCTTC. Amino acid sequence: CASSQGRREGPYNEQFF. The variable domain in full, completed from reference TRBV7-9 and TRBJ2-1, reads DTGVSQNPRHKITKRGQNVTFRCDPISEHNRLYWYRQTLGQGPEFLTYFQNEAQLEKSRLLSDRFSAERPKGSFSTLEIQRTEQGDSAMYLCASSQGRREGPYNEQFFGPGTRLTVL.

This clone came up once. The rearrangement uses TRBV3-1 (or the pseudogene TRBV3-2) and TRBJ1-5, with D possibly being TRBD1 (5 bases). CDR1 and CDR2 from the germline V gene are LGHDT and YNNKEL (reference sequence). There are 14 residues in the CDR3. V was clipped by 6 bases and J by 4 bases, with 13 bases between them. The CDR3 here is CASSPAGGNQPQHF. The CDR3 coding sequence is TGTGCCAGCAGTCCCGCCGGGGGGAATCAGCCCCAGCATTTT.

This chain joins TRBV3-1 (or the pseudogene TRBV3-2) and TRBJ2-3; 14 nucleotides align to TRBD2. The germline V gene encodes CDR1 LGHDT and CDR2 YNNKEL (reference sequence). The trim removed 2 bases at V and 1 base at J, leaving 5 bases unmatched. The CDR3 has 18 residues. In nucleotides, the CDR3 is TGTGCCAGCAGCCAACAGGGACTAGCGGGAGATGGCACAGATACGCAGTATTTT. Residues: CASSQQGLAGDGTDTQYF.